The clone carrying this T cell receptor (beta chain) turned up a few times. The PCR contained 60 Vbeta and 13 Jbeta primers. Libraries were prepared by immunoSEQ multiplex PCR; TCRdb keeps only in-frame clonotypes and omits some of them. The sample carries some 140,000 clones, roughly 8.8% recorded once. The sample comes from a study of cytomegalovirus exposure and HLA in healthy donors. Per germline, CDR1 SGHTA and CDR2 FQGNSA. The CDR3 consists of 15 residues. Trimming removed 1 base at V and 6 bases at J, with 10 bases between. Sequencing used PBMCs. The source of this sequence is a woman between 35 and 50 years old in good health and CMV-seropositive. The chain recombines TRBV7-2 with TRBJ1-6; tentative D call: TRBD1 (5 bases). The CDR3 here is CASSLEGRVNSPLHF. The DNA for the CDR3 is TGTGCCAGCAGCTTAGAGGGCAGGGTTAATTCACCCCTCCACTTT.